These 20 T cell receptor beta chains were sequenced from one sample in a study of T cells after yellow fever vaccination (dated by TCRdb to between 2019 and 2020). The treatment or condition label, as the study defines it: live attenuated yellow fever vaccine strain. Library prep was done by 5' RACE. The sample was run on an Illumina HiSeq 2500. TCRdb handled the public reads itself, with Q25 trimming in fastp and clone calling in MiXCR, and kept productive beta chains. Records with the same CDR3 protein are collapsed into one entry carrying the most frequent genes and DNA. This sample comprises 70,000 or so distinct CDR3 sequences, around 7.1% of them detected only once. Of the sample, more than 25% falls within the top ten clones. The sample here was CD8+ T cells sorted from PBMCs, taken 9 to 10 days after the first yellow fever vaccination. The receptors shown here come from a young man who received the YFV17D yellow fever vaccine.

This clonotype appeared a few times. CDR3 residues: CASSPGRGGQETQYF. The DNA for the CDR3 is TGTGCCAGCAGCCCCGGTAGGGGGGGCCAGGAGACCCAGTACTTC. V and J are TRBV11-1 and TRBJ2-5; D is possibly TRBD2 (7 bases). The V end was cut by 5 bases, the J end by 5 bases, with 18 bases between. This CDR3 has 15 amino acids. The germline V gene encodes CDR1 SGHAT and CDR2 FQDESV (reference sequence).

With regard to this clonotype: Just one base apart from a much larger clone, this may be a read error. This chain joins TRBV20-1 and TRBJ2-3; 9 nucleotides agree with TRBD2. V trimming: 2 bases; J trimming: 5 bases; junction bases outside the gene matches: 14. Germline CDR1 is DFQATT and CDR2 is SNEGSKA (reference sequence). The CDR3 loop spans 17 amino acids. The CDR3 loop reads CSARNPLGGGVVDTQYF. The CDR3 region has the DNA TGCAGTGCTAGAAATCCTTTGGGCGGGGGGGTTGTAGATACGCAGTATTTT.

This chain links TRBV24-1 with TRBJ2-1; D uncertain. This CDR3 is 11 amino acids long. Trimming took 3 bases from V and 9 from J, leaving 5 bases between them. CDR1 is KGHDR and CDR2 is SFDVKD in the germline V gene. The CDR3 DNA reads TGTGCCACCAGTGATATGACTGAGCAGTTCTTC. Its translation is CATSDMTEQFF.

The table lists this clonotype with many counts. This chain uses TRBV7-6 with TRBJ2-7, with TRBD1 as a possible D gene (6 bases). Trimming shortened V by 4 bases and J by 0 bases, and 7 bases separated the two germline ends. The CDR3 runs 13 residues. From germline, CDR1 is SGHVS and CDR2 FNYEAQ. The CDR3 nucleotides are TGTGCCAGCAGCTGGGGGCCCTCCTACGAGCAGTACTTC. The encoded protein is CASSWGPSYEQYF.

This clonotype was counted ten times or more. The chain recombines TRBV21-1 with TRBJ2-6; TRBD1, the table's D call, lacks a check against the DNA. TRBV21-1 is a pseudogene segment. CDR3 size: 18 residues. Here the CDR3 reads CASSKLHRGGPGANVLTF. The CDR3 nucleotides read TGTGCCAGCAGCAAACTCCATCGGGGGGGCCCTGGGGCCAACGTCCTGACTTTC.

V is TRBV7-9 and J is TRBJ2-2; maybe TRBD2 (5 bases). Trimming left V 4 bases short and J 3 bases short, with 12 bases between. Germline V gene sequence: CDR1 SEHNR, CDR2 FQNEAQ (reference sequence). The CDR3 contains 15 residues. CDR3 amino acids: CASSSGMRDTGELFF. The DNA for the CDR3 is TGTGCCAGCAGCTCCGGGATGCGGGACACCGGGGAGCTGTTTTTT. Full variable domain (rest looked up from reference TRBV7-9 and TRBJ2-2): DTGVSQNPRHKITKRGQNVTFRCDPISEHNRLYWYRQTLGQGPEFLTYFQNEAQLEKSRLLSDRFSAERPKGSFSTLEIQRTEQGDSAMYLCASSSGMRDTGELFFGEGSRLTVL.

This clonotype has at least ten counts. The chain couples TRBV12-3 or TRBV12-4 to TRBJ2-3; a weak D match, TRBD1 (6 bases). Trimming shortened V by 3 bases and J by 2 bases, and 12 bases separated the two germline ends. The length of the CDR3 is 15 residues. Here the CDR3 DNA reads TGTGCCAGCAGTTTTAACGAGGGGGTCACAGATACGCAGTATTTT. This encodes CASSFNEGVTDTQYF.

This chain uses TRBV11-1 with TRBJ2-5, with D tentatively TRBD1 or TRBD2 (5 bases each). Germline CDR1 and CDR2: SGHAT and FQDESV (reference sequence). The CDR3 length is 13 residues. V lost 0 bases and J lost 6, with 8 bases in between. CDR3 sequence reads: CASSLAQGQTQYF. The CDR3, as DNA: TGTGCCAGCAGCTTAGCGCAGGGACAGACCCAGTACTTC.

This clonotype was observed many times. The V call is TRBV4-1, the J call TRBJ2-5; no firm D call. The germline V gene has CDR1 MGHRA and CDR2 YSYEKL. Trimming took 3 bases from V and 1 from J, leaving 12 bases between them. The CDR3 is 15 residues long. CDR3 loop: CASSHPGRVQETQYF. The CDR3 nucleotides read TGCGCCAGCAGCCATCCAGGAAGGGTCCAAGAGACCCAGTACTTC.

This clonotype was seen ten or more times. CDR3 amino acids: CASSDLYEQFF. CDR3 DNA: TGCGCCAGCAGTGATTTATATGAGCAGTTCTTC. The rearrangement joins TRBV10-2 to TRBJ2-1, with unresolved D. Deletions cut 3 bases from V and 8 bases from J, with 5 bases between. CDR1 is WSHSY and CDR2 is SAAADI in the germline V gene. This CDR3 comprises 11 residues.

This clonotype was found a few times. V and J are TRBV12-3 or TRBV12-4 and TRBJ2-3; TRBD2 agrees at 8 bases. V lost 3 bases, J lost 4 bases, and 6 bases stayed unmatched. The CDR3 has 15 amino acids. The CDR3 loop is CASSFAGGYADTQYF. DNA for the CDR3: TGTGCCAGCAGTTTTGCGGGGGGATACGCAGATACGCAGTATTTT.

In its sample, this clonotype was seen many times. V is TRBV14 and J is TRBJ1-2; D is unresolved. Per germline, CDR1 SGHDN and CDR2 FVKESK. The V gene lost 0 bases and the J gene lost 8 bases, with 10 bases spanning the gap. CDR3 length: 13 amino acids. CDR3 DNA: TGTGCCAGCAGCCAAGAGGCGAGGAACGGCTACACCTTC. It is translated as CASSQEARNGYTF.

Ten or more counts support this clonotype. V usage is TRBV11-2 and J usage is TRBJ1-1; D unresolved. The CDR3 length is 13 residues. The germline V and J ends were trimmed by 5 bases and 1 base, with 8 bases remaining between them. Per germline, CDR1 SGHAT and CDR2 FQNNGV. The CDR3 protein is CASSPTANTEAFF. CDR3 nucleotide sequence: TGTGCCAGCAGCCCTACAGCGAACACTGAAGCTTTCTTT. The full variable domain, its missing parts supplied by reference TRBV11-2 and TRBJ1-1, is EAGVAQSPRYKIIEKRQSVAFWCNPISGHATLYWYQQILGQGPKLLIQFQNNGVVDDSQLPKDRFSAERLKGVDSTLKIQPAKLEDSAVYLCASSPTANTEAFFGQGTRLTVV.

This clonotype was seen only a few times. V usage is TRBV7-9 and J usage is TRBJ2-7; 7 positions agree with TRBD2. Germline loops: CDR1 SEHNR, CDR2 FQNEAQ (reference sequence). The CDR3 runs 16 residues. The V gene end was trimmed by 8 bases and the J gene end by 2 bases; junction bases not matched to a gene: 15. As DNA, the CDR3 is TGTGCCAGCTCCTCGACCAGCGGGGCGCTCCCCTACGAGCAGTACGTC. This encodes CASSSTSGALPYEQYV.

This clonotype was seen many times. The chain joins TRBV12-3 or TRBV12-4 to TRBJ2-7; D tentatively reads TRBD1 or TRBD2 (5 bases each). This CDR3 contains 13 residues. Trimming pared 7 bases from V and 2 bases from J, leaving 12 bases between. The CDR3 coding sequence is TGTGCCAGCACCCCAGGGACCGCCTACGAGCAGTACTTC. This translates into CASTPGTAYEQYF.

This chain links TRBV19 with TRBJ1-2; D gene ambiguous. CDR1 and CDR2 (germline): LNHDA, SQIVND (reference sequence). The CDR3 extends over 13 amino acids. V dropped 5 bases and J dropped 8 bases, with 15 bases sitting between them. CDR3 loop: CASSLAARNGYTF. The CDR3 DNA is TGTGCCAGTAGTCTGGCAGCGAGGAACGGCTACACCTTC.

This clonotype was detected many times. The gene calls are TRBV5-6 and TRBJ1-1, with D tentatively TRBD1 (6 bases). The V gene lost 0 bases and the J gene lost 2 bases, with 14 bases spanning the gap. The CDR3 length is 16 residues. Per the germline V gene, CDR1 is SGHDT and CDR2 is YYEEEE. CDR3 amino acids: CASSLVTQGLNTEAFF. The CDR3 DNA follows: TGTGCCAGCAGCTTGGTTACACAGGGTCTAAACACTGAAGCTTTCTTT.

This clonotype showed up many times. The DNA of the CDR3 is TGTGCCAGCAGCTTAGCTGGCCGGGACAATCGCAATGAGCAGTTCTTC. Translation gives CASSLAGRDNRNEQFF. This chain connects TRBV7-9 to TRBJ2-1; possible D gene TRBD1, 6 bases. Germline V gene sequence: CDR1 SEHNR, CDR2 FQNEAQ (reference sequence). V was pared by 0 bases and J by 6 bases, with 15 bases between. CDR3 length equals 16 residues. Complete variable domain (other parts from reference TRBV7-9 and TRBJ2-1): DTGVSQNPRHKITKRGQNVTFRCDPISEHNRLYWYRQTLGQGPEFLTYFQNEAQLEKSRLLSDRFSAERPKGSFSTLEIQRTEQGDSAMYLCASSLAGRDNRNEQFFGPGTRLTVL.

This clonotype was detected a few times. CDR3 in DNA: TGTGCCAGCAGCCCCGGACTAGCGGGGGCATCTAGCACAGATACGCAGTATTTT. This gives the protein CASSPGLAGASSTDTQYF. The chain joins TRBV3-1 to TRBJ2-3; the match to TRBD2 covers 13 bases. The CDR3 has 18 residues. J was trimmed by 0 bases and V by 4 bases; bases with no gene match: 7. Germline V gene sequence: CDR1 LGHDT, CDR2 YNNKEL (reference sequence).

This clonotype has at least ten counts. The chain couples TRBV5-6 to TRBJ2-1, with unresolved D. Germline CDR1 reads SGHDT; CDR2 reads YYEEEE. V lost 4 bases and J lost 6, with 11 bases in between. The CDR3 consists of 13 residues. The CDR3 DNA reads as TGTGCCAGCAGCCCCGCAAGGGTCAATGAGCAGTTCTTC. Its translation is CASSPARVNEQFF.